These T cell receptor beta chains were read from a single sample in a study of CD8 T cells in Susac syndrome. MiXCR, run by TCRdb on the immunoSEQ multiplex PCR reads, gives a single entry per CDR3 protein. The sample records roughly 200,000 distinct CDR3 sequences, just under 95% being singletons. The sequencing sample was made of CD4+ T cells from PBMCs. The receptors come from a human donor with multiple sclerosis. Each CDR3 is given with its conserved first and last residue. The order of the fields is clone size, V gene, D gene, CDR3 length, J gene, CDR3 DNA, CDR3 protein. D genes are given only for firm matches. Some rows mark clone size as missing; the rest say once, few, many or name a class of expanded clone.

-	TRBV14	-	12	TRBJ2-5	TGTGCCAGCAGCCTCAACCTGGGGACCCAGTACTTC	CASSLNLGTQYF
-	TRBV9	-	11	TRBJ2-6	TGTGCCAGCGGTGGGGCCAACGTCCTGACTTTC	CASGGANVLTF
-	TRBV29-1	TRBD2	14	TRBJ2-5	TGCAGCGTGGTTCGGAGCGGGGGGCCCGGGGCCCAGTACTTC	CSVVRSGGPGAQYF
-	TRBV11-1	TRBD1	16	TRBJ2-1	TGTGCCAGCAGCTCCTCCGGGACAGGGGATTTGAATGAGCAGTTCTTC	CASSSSGTGDLNEQFF
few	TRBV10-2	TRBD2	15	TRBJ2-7	TGCGCCAGCAGTGGGGGTGCTAGCGGGGAGCACGAGCAGTACTTC	CASSGGASGEHEQYF
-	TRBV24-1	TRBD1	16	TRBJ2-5	TGTGCCACCAGTGAGCCTCACAGGGGTGGCCAAGAGACCCAGTACTTC	CATSEPHRGGQETQYF
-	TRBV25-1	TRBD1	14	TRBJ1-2	TGTGCCAGCAGTCCGACAGGGATGGACTATGGCTACACCTTC	CASSPTGMDYGYTF
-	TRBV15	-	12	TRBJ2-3	TGTGCCACCAGCGCCGGGACAGATACGCAGTATTTT	CATSAGTDTQYF
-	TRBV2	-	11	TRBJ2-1	TGTGCCAGCAGTGAGTCAGGGAAGCAGTTCTTC	CASSESGKQFF
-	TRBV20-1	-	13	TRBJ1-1	TGCAGTGCTAGTGCAGGGGAAAGCACTGAAGCTTTCTTT	CSASAGESTEAFF
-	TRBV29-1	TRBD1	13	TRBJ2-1	TGCAGCGCTTTGGACAGGGCCCACAATGAGCAGTTCTTC	CSALDRAHNEQFF
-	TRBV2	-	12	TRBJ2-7	TGTGCCAGCAGTGAAAAGGGAGGCGAGCAGTACTTC	CASSEKGGEQYF
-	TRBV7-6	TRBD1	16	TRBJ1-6	TGTGCCAGCAGCTTTACTCTGACAGGGAGTGGATCACCCCTCCACTTT	CASSFTLTGSGSPLHF
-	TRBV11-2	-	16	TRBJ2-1	TGTGCCAGCAGCCTCAGGGGGGACAGATCCTACAATGAGCAGTTCTTC	CASSLRGDRSYNEQFF
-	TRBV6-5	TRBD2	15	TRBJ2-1	TGTGCCAGCAGTTACGGTCTAGCGGGGGCGGGTGAGCAGTTCTTC	CASSYGLAGAGEQFF
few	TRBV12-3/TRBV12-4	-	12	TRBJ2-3	TGTGCCAGCAGCCCAGGACAGAATACGCAGTATTTT	CASSPGQNTQYF
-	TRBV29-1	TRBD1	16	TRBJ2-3	TGCAGCGTTGAAGATCTTAGACAGGGGGCCCCAGATACGCAGTATTTT	CSVEDLRQGAPDTQYF
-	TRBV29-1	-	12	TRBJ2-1	TGCAGCGGGACCAGCTCCTACAATGAGCAGTTCTTC	CSGTSSYNEQFF
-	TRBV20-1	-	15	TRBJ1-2	TGCAGTGCTAGTGCCTCGGGCCGAGCTAACTATGGCTACACCTTC	CSASASGRANYGYTF
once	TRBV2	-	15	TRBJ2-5	TGTGCCAGCAGATTGGACGTCGGTTCGGGAGAGACCCAGTACTTC	CASRLDVGSGETQYF
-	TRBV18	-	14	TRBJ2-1	TGTGCCAGCTCACCTTTGAGCTCCTACAATGAGCAGTTCTTC	CASSPLSSYNEQFF
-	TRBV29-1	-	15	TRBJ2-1	TGCAGCGTTGTGAAGGCCCAAGATATCCACAATGAGCAGTTCTTC	CSVVKAQDIHNEQFF
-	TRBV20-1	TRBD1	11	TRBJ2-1	TGCAGTGCTAGAGGACAGGGGAGGCAGTTCTTC	CSARGQGRQFF
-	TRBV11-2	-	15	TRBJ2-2	TGTGCCAGCCGCCCGTCGGGAGATGGCACCGGGGAGCTGTTTTTT	CASRPSGDGTGELFF
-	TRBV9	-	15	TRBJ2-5	TGTGCCAGCAGCGAGAGAGGGGGGGGCCAAGAGACCCAGTACTTC	CASSERGGGQETQYF
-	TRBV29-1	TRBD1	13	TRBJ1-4	TGCAGCGTTGGAGGACAGGGGAATGAAAAACTGTTTTTT	CSVGGQGNEKLFF
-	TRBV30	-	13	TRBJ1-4	TGTGCCTGGACCCCGCAGGCTAATGAAAAACTGTTTTTT	CAWTPQANEKLFF
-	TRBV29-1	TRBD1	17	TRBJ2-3	TGCAGCGGCCTGCAGGGGGTTAAGGGATCTTGGACAGATACGCAGTATTTT	CSGLQGVKGSWTDTQYF
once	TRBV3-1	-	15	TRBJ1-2	TGTGCCAGCAGCACTTCGACAGCGGGAAATCCTGGCTACACCTTC	CASSTSTAGNPGYTF
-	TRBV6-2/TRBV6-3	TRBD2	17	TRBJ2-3	TGTGCCAGCAGTTACGATCCTAGCGGGGCGAGAGGAGATACGCAGTATTTT	CASSYDPSGARGDTQYF
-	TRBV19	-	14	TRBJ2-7	TGTGCCAGTAGTCAGGAGGAGGCGGGCTACGAGCAGTACTTC	CASSQEEAGYEQYF